The entry below gives a single T cell receptor beta chain sequence along with its context. Its antigen is still unknown. Primers used in a second PCR of roughly 7 to 12 cycles were a sample-barcoded 5' primer and a J-beta primer mix. Every cDNA molecule bore a tag from a template-switch adaptor containing 12 random nucleotides. From the 5' RACE reads, TCRdb called clonotypes with MiXCR, one entry per CDR3 protein. The sample has more than 600,000 distinct CDR3 sequences; just under 25% are singletons. V was clipped by 7 bases and J by 5 bases, with 12 bases between them. The CDR3 is 14 residues long. Germline loops: CDR1 LNHDA, CDR2 SQIVND (reference sequence). The sample belongs to a study of blood T cells in healthy people across ages. Points from the study as a whole: Leaving the PBMCs unsorted stopped any conclusive comparison of naive versus antigen-experienced cells. Diversity figures based on one million T cells were deemed too low.

This sample also appeared in a second study, on T cells of mothers and their children.

This TCR was sampled from a boy aged 5 to 17 in good health. The gene calls are TRBV19 and TRBJ1-6; D is possibly TRBD1 (5 bases). The sample taken for sequencing was blood. The chain's CDR3 is CASTDGGNNSPLHF. Here the CDR3 DNA reads TGTGCCAGTACCGATGGGGGGAATAATTCACCCCTCCACTTT.